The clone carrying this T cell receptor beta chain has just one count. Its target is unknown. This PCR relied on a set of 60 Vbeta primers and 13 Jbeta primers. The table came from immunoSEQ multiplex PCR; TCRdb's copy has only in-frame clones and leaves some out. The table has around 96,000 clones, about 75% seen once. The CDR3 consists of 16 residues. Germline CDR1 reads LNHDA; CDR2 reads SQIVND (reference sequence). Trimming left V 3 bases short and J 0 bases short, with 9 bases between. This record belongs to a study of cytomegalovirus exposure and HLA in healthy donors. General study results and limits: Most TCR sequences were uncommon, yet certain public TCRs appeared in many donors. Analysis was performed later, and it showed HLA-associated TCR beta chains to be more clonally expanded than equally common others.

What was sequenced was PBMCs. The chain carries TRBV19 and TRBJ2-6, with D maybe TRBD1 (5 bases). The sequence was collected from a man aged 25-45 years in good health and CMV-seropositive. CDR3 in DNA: TGTGCCAGTAGTATCAGGGTCCTCTCTGGGGCCAACGTCCTGACTTTC. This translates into CASSIRVLSGANVLTF.